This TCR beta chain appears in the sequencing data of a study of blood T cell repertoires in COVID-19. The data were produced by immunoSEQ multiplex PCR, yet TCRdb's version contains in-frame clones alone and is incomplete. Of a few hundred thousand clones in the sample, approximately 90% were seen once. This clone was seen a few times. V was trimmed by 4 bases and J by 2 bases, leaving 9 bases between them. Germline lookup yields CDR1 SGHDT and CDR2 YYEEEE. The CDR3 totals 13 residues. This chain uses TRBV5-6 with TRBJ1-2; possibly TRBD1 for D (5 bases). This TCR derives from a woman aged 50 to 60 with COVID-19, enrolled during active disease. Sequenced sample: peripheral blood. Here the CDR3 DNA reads TGTGCCAGCAGCAAGGAGGGGAACTATGGCTACACCTTC. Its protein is CASSKEGNYGYTF.